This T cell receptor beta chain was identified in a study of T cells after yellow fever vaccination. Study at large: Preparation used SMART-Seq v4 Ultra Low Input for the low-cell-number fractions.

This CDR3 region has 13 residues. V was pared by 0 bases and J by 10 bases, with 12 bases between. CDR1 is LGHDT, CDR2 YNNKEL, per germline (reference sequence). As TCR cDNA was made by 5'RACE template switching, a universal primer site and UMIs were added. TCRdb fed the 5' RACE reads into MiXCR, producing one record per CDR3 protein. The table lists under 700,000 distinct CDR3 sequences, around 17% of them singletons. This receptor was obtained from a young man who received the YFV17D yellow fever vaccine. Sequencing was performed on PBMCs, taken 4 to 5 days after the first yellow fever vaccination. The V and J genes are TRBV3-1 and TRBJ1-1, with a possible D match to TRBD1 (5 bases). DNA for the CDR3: TGTGCCAGCAGCCAAGACAGCGTTAGGGGAGCTTTCTTT. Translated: CASSQDSVRGAFF.